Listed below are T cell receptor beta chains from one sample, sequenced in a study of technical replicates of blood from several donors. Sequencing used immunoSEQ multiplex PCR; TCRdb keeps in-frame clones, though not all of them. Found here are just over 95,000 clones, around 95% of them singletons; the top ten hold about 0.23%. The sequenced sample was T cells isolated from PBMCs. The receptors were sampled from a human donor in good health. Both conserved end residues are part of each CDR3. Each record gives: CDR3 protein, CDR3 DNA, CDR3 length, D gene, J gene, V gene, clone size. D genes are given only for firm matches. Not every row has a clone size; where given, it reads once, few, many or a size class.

cdr3_aa: CATKREASTDTQYF
cdr3_nt: TGTGCCACCAAGCGGGAGGCGAGCACAGATACGCAGTATTTT
cdr3_length: 14
d_call: TRBD2
j_call: TRBJ2-3
v_call: TRBV15
clone_size: NA

cdr3_aa: CASSEELAGGYNEQFF
cdr3_nt: TGTGCCAGCAGTGAAGAACTAGCGGGAGGGTACAATGAGCAGTTCTTC
cdr3_length: 16
d_call: TRBD2
j_call: TRBJ2-1
v_call: TRBV6-1
clone_size: once

cdr3_aa: CATRDRDSHTTNEKLFF
cdr3_nt: TGTGCCACCCGCGATCGGGACAGTCACACAACTAATGAAAAACTGTTTTTT
cdr3_length: 17
d_call: TRBD1
j_call: TRBJ1-4
v_call: TRBV10-3
clone_size: NA

cdr3_aa: CASSYSEGSTPLHF
cdr3_nt: TGTGCCAGCAGTTACTCGGAGGGTAGTACACCCCTCCACTTT
cdr3_length: 14
d_call: NA
j_call: TRBJ1-6
v_call: TRBV6-5
clone_size: NA

cdr3_aa: CASSLDGTGVSEQFF
cdr3_nt: TGTGCCAGCAGCTTAGACGGGACAGGGGTGAGTGAGCAGTTCTTC
cdr3_length: 15
d_call: TRBD1
j_call: TRBJ2-1
v_call: TRBV11-2
clone_size: once

cdr3_aa: CASSLTLTGGGQPQHF
cdr3_nt: TGTGCCAGCAGTTTAACACTAACAGGGGGCGGTCAGCCCCAGCATTTT
cdr3_length: 16
d_call: TRBD1
j_call: TRBJ1-5
v_call: TRBV27
clone_size: NA

cdr3_aa: CASSPRQIWGENTEAFF
cdr3_nt: TGTGCCAGCTCACCACGACAGATCTGGGGTGAGAACACTGAAGCTTTCTTT
cdr3_length: 17
d_call: NA
j_call: TRBJ1-1
v_call: TRBV18
clone_size: NA

cdr3_aa: CASSLALAGKSYEQYF
cdr3_nt: TGCGCCAGCAGCTTGGCCCTAGCGGGGAAGTCCTACGAGCAGTACTTC
cdr3_length: 16
d_call: TRBD2
j_call: TRBJ2-7
v_call: TRBV5-1
clone_size: NA

cdr3_aa: CASSLWGGNEQFF
cdr3_nt: TGTGCCAGCAGCTTGTGGGGGGGGAATGAGCAGTTCTTC
cdr3_length: 13
d_call: TRBD2
j_call: TRBJ2-1
v_call: TRBV5-6
clone_size: NA

cdr3_aa: CASSLISADTQYF
cdr3_nt: TGTGCCAGCAGCTTGATTAGTGCAGATACGCAGTATTTT
cdr3_length: 13
d_call: NA
j_call: TRBJ2-3
v_call: TRBV7-6
clone_size: NA

cdr3_aa: CASTRTSGVTDTQYF
cdr3_nt: TGTGCCAGCACTAGGACTAGCGGGGTCACAGATACGCAGTATTTT
cdr3_length: 15
d_call: TRBD2
j_call: TRBJ2-3
v_call: TRBV6-1
clone_size: NA

cdr3_aa: CASSLDPGDYGYTF
cdr3_nt: TGTGCCAGCAGCTTGGATCCAGGGGACTATGGCTACACCTTC
cdr3_length: 14
d_call: NA
j_call: TRBJ1-2
v_call: TRBV5-4
clone_size: NA

cdr3_aa: CATSRIPGARGNQPQHF
cdr3_nt: TGTGCCACCAGCAGAATCCCTGGTGCGAGGGGCAATCAGCCCCAGCATTTT
cdr3_length: 17
d_call: NA
j_call: TRBJ1-5
v_call: TRBV15
clone_size: NA

cdr3_aa: CASSRGGGYEQYF
cdr3_nt: TGTGCCAGCAGCCGAGGGGGCGGCTACGAGCAGTACTTC
cdr3_length: 13
d_call: TRBD1
j_call: TRBJ2-7
v_call: TRBV7-9
clone_size: NA

cdr3_aa: CASSSDNEQFF
cdr3_nt: TGTGCCAGCTCCTCGGACAATGAGCAGTTCTTC
cdr3_length: 11
d_call: NA
j_call: TRBJ2-1
v_call: TRBV5-4
clone_size: NA

cdr3_aa: CASSYRGRDTQYF
cdr3_nt: TGTGCCAGCAGTTATCGAGGGAGGGATACGCAGTATTTT
cdr3_length: 13
d_call: NA
j_call: TRBJ2-3
v_call: TRBV6-5
clone_size: NA

cdr3_aa: CASSATSETTDTQYF
cdr3_nt: TGTGCCAGCAGCGCAACTAGCGAGACCACAGATACGCAGTATTTT
cdr3_length: 15
d_call: TRBD2
j_call: TRBJ2-3
v_call: TRBV7-6
clone_size: NA

cdr3_aa: CASSKPGGVSYEQYF
cdr3_nt: TGTGCCAGCAGCAAACCCGGGGGTGTTTCCTACGAGCAGTACTTC
cdr3_length: 15
d_call: NA
j_call: TRBJ2-7
v_call: TRBV11-2
clone_size: NA

cdr3_aa: CASSQGRTGRVGYEKLFF
cdr3_nt: TGTGCCAGCAGCCAAGGCCGGACAGGGCGGGTGGGTTATGAAAAACTGTTTTTT
cdr3_length: 18
d_call: TRBD1
j_call: TRBJ1-4
v_call: TRBV4-2
clone_size: NA

cdr3_aa: CASSPGTSRNTDTQYF
cdr3_nt: TGTGCCAGCAGCCCAGGGACTAGCCGAAACACAGATACGCAGTATTTT
cdr3_length: 16
d_call: TRBD2
j_call: TRBJ2-3
v_call: TRBV7-2
clone_size: NA

cdr3_aa: CASGDRGGQPQHF
cdr3_nt: TGTGCCAGTGGGGACAGGGGAGGACAGCCCCAGCATTTT
cdr3_length: 13
d_call: TRBD1
j_call: TRBJ1-5
v_call: TRBV25-1
clone_size: few

cdr3_aa: CATAGLGVYEQFF
cdr3_nt: TGTGCCACCGCGGGACTAGGAGTATATGAGCAGTTCTTC
cdr3_length: 13
d_call: TRBD2
j_call: TRBJ2-1
v_call: TRBV10-3
clone_size: NA

cdr3_aa: CASLDSSNQPQHF
cdr3_nt: TGTGCCAGCCTCGACAGTAGCAATCAGCCCCAGCATTTT
cdr3_length: 13
d_call: NA
j_call: TRBJ1-5
v_call: TRBV28
clone_size: NA

cdr3_aa: CASRPTGSPGETQYF
cdr3_nt: TGTGCCAGCAGACCCACCGGGAGCCCGGGGGAGACCCAGTACTTC
cdr3_length: 15
d_call: NA
j_call: TRBJ2-5
v_call: TRBV6-5
clone_size: NA

cdr3_aa: CASSQQTSGTYNEQFF
cdr3_nt: TGCGCCAGCAGCCAACAGACTAGCGGGACCTACAATGAGCAGTTCTTC
cdr3_length: 16
d_call: TRBD2
j_call: TRBJ2-1
v_call: TRBV5-1
clone_size: NA

cdr3_aa: CASSPTNNQPQHF
cdr3_nt: TGTGCCAGCTCACCGACTAATAATCAGCCCCAGCATTTT
cdr3_length: 13
d_call: NA
j_call: TRBJ1-5
v_call: TRBV18
clone_size: NA

cdr3_aa: CASSLRGHDTQYF
cdr3_nt: TGTGCCAGCAGCTTAAGGGGGCATGATACGCAGTATTTT
cdr3_length: 13
d_call: TRBD1
j_call: TRBJ2-3
v_call: TRBV5-4
clone_size: NA

cdr3_aa: CASSLSGDREQYF
cdr3_nt: TGTGCCAGCAGCCTTAGCGGGGATCGAGAGCAGTACTTC
cdr3_length: 13
d_call: TRBD2
j_call: TRBJ2-7
v_call: TRBV7-9
clone_size: NA

cdr3_aa: CASRLQARGNEKLFF
cdr3_nt: TGCGCCAGCAGATTACAGGCGCGGGGGAATGAAAAACTGTTTTTT
cdr3_length: 15
d_call: NA
j_call: TRBJ1-4
v_call: TRBV10-2
clone_size: NA

cdr3_aa: CASSDPHSPYEQYF
cdr3_nt: TGTGCCAGCAGTGATCCGCACAGTCCCTACGAGCAGTACTTC
cdr3_length: 14
d_call: NA
j_call: TRBJ2-7
v_call: TRBV2
clone_size: NA

cdr3_aa: CASSLRDIGNEKLFF
cdr3_nt: TGCGCCAGCAGCTTAAGGGACATAGGAAATGAAAAACTGTTTTTT
cdr3_length: 15
d_call: NA
j_call: TRBJ1-4
v_call: TRBV5-1
clone_size: NA

cdr3_aa: CASSLLSGSANTGELFF
cdr3_nt: TGCGCCAGCAGCCTCCTTAGCGGGTCCGCGAACACCGGGGAGCTGTTTTTT
cdr3_length: 17
d_call: TRBD2
j_call: TRBJ2-2
v_call: TRBV4-1
clone_size: NA

cdr3_aa: CASSVAAGGLGETQYF
cdr3_nt: TGTGCCAGCAGCGTAGCGGCGGGGGGGCTCGGAGAGACCCAGTACTTC
cdr3_length: 16
d_call: TRBD2
j_call: TRBJ2-5
v_call: TRBV9
clone_size: once

cdr3_aa: CASSYLAGQFF
cdr3_nt: TGCGCCAGCAGCTACTTAGCGGGGCAGTTCTTC
cdr3_length: 11
d_call: TRBD2
j_call: TRBJ2-1
v_call: TRBV4-1
clone_size: NA

cdr3_aa: CASSLTGAIDTQYF
cdr3_nt: TGTGCCAGCAGCTTAACGGGAGCGATAGATACGCAGTATTTT
cdr3_length: 14
d_call: NA
j_call: TRBJ2-3
v_call: TRBV5-6
clone_size: once

cdr3_aa: CASSVAGGGETQYF
cdr3_nt: TGTGCCAGCAGCGTAGCGGGAGGAGGGGAGACCCAGTACTTC
cdr3_length: 14
d_call: TRBD2
j_call: TRBJ2-5
v_call: TRBV9
clone_size: once

cdr3_aa: CASSQGLIKQGSWQPQHF
cdr3_nt: TGCGCCAGCAGCCAAGGACTCATAAAGCAGGGAAGTTGGCAGCCCCAGCATTTT
cdr3_length: 18
d_call: NA
j_call: TRBJ1-5
v_call: TRBV4-1
clone_size: NA

cdr3_aa: CASSPNRGGTNEKLFF
cdr3_nt: TGCGCCAGCAGCCCAAACAGGGGGGGGACTAATGAAAAACTGTTTTTT
cdr3_length: 16
d_call: TRBD1
j_call: TRBJ1-4
v_call: TRBV5-1
clone_size: NA

cdr3_aa: CASSYTGGSFGYTF
cdr3_nt: TGTGCCAGCAGCTATACAGGGGGCAGTTTTGGCTACACCTTC
cdr3_length: 14
d_call: TRBD1
j_call: TRBJ1-2
v_call: TRBV7-8
clone_size: NA

cdr3_aa: CSVAGTGGRNTQYF
cdr3_nt: TGCAGCGTTGCCGGGACAGGGGGCAGGAATACGCAGTATTTT
cdr3_length: 14
d_call: TRBD1
j_call: TRBJ2-3
v_call: TRBV29-1
clone_size: once

cdr3_aa: CASSLLGQTYGYTF
cdr3_nt: TGTGCCAGCAGCTTATTGGGACAGACCTATGGCTACACCTTC
cdr3_length: 14
d_call: TRBD1
j_call: TRBJ1-2
v_call: TRBV7-9
clone_size: NA

cdr3_aa: CASSSISSYNEQFF
cdr3_nt: TGTGCCAGCAGTTCTATTAGCTCCTACAATGAGCAGTTCTTC
cdr3_length: 14
d_call: NA
j_call: TRBJ2-1
v_call: TRBV27
clone_size: NA

cdr3_aa: CASSFSYSSLREISYEQYF
cdr3_nt: TGCGCCAGCAGCTTTTCGTATAGTAGTTTGAGGGAAATTTCCTACGAGCAGTACTTC
cdr3_length: 19
d_call: NA
j_call: TRBJ2-7
v_call: TRBV5-1
clone_size: NA

cdr3_aa: CASSLTRAYGYTF
cdr3_nt: TGTGCCAGCAGTTTAACCAGGGCCTATGGCTACACCTTC
cdr3_length: 13
d_call: NA
j_call: TRBJ1-2
v_call: TRBV6-5
clone_size: NA

cdr3_aa: CASSPGQGNYGYTF
cdr3_nt: TGTGCCAGCAGCCCCGGACAGGGCAACTATGGCTACACCTTC
cdr3_length: 14
d_call: TRBD1
j_call: TRBJ1-2
v_call: TRBV7-3
clone_size: NA

cdr3_aa: CASSFGTGVQETQYF
cdr3_nt: TGTGCCAGCAGCTTTGGGACAGGGGTTCAAGAGACCCAGTACTTC
cdr3_length: 15
d_call: TRBD1
j_call: TRBJ2-5
v_call: TRBV7-9
clone_size: NA

cdr3_aa: CASSSSGGSYEQYF
cdr3_nt: TGCGCCAGCAGCTCGTCGGGGGGCTCCTACGAGCAGTACTTC
cdr3_length: 14
d_call: TRBD2
j_call: TRBJ2-7
v_call: TRBV5-1
clone_size: NA

cdr3_aa: CASVEDWTGELFF
cdr3_nt: TGCGCCAGCGTGGAGGATTGGACCGGGGAGCTGTTTTTT
cdr3_length: 13
d_call: NA
j_call: TRBJ2-2
v_call: TRBV5-1
clone_size: NA

cdr3_aa: CAIPAGQGGQGYTF
cdr3_nt: TGTGCCATCCCTGCTGGACAGGGGGGACAAGGCTACACCTTC
cdr3_length: 14
d_call: TRBD1
j_call: TRBJ1-2
v_call: TRBV10-3
clone_size: NA

cdr3_aa: CASSQNRGANTEAFF
cdr3_nt: TGCGCCAGCAGCCAAAACAGGGGGGCGAACACTGAAGCTTTCTTT
cdr3_length: 15
d_call: TRBD1
j_call: TRBJ1-1
v_call: TRBV4-1
clone_size: NA

cdr3_aa: CAWSVSRAQNQPQHF
cdr3_nt: TGTGCCTGGAGTGTTAGCAGGGCCCAAAATCAGCCCCAGCATTTT
cdr3_length: 15
d_call: NA
j_call: TRBJ1-5
v_call: TRBV30
clone_size: NA

cdr3_aa: CASSPRDTEAFF
cdr3_nt: TGTGCCAGCTCACCCCGAGACACTGAAGCTTTCTTT
cdr3_length: 12
d_call: NA
j_call: TRBJ1-1
v_call: TRBV18
clone_size: NA

cdr3_aa: CASSLGLAGISTGELFF
cdr3_nt: TGTGCCAGCAGCTTAGGCCTAGCGGGAATTTCCACCGGGGAGCTGTTTTTT
cdr3_length: 17
d_call: TRBD2
j_call: TRBJ2-2
v_call: TRBV11-3
clone_size: NA

cdr3_aa: CASSLLIVGGLKGKLFF
cdr3_nt: TGTGCCAGCAGCTTGTTGATAGTGGGAGGGTTGAAAGGAAAACTGTTTTTT
cdr3_length: 17
d_call: NA
j_call: TRBJ1-4
v_call: TRBV5-4
clone_size: NA

cdr3_aa: CASSLGLAGGAQYF
cdr3_nt: TGTGCCAGCAGCTTAGGTCTCGCGGGGGGCGCCCAGTACTTC
cdr3_length: 14
d_call: TRBD2
j_call: TRBJ2-5
v_call: TRBV11-2
clone_size: NA

cdr3_aa: CASSRREATNYGYTF
cdr3_nt: TGTGCCAGCTCACGACGAGAGGCAACTAACTATGGCTACACCTTC
cdr3_length: 15
d_call: NA
j_call: TRBJ1-2
v_call: TRBV18
clone_size: NA

cdr3_aa: CASRPGLAGYEQYF
cdr3_nt: TGTGCCAGTAGGCCGGGACTAGCGGGGTACGAGCAGTACTTC
cdr3_length: 14
d_call: TRBD2
j_call: TRBJ2-7
v_call: TRBV19
clone_size: NA

cdr3_aa: CASSIGQGYEQFF
cdr3_nt: TGTGCCAGTAGTATAGGGCAGGGGTATGAGCAGTTCTTC
cdr3_length: 13
d_call: NA
j_call: TRBJ2-1
v_call: TRBV19
clone_size: NA

cdr3_aa: CASSIDRGYGYTF
cdr3_nt: TGTGCCAGTAGTATCGACAGGGGATATGGCTACACCTTC
cdr3_length: 13
d_call: TRBD1
j_call: TRBJ1-2
v_call: TRBV19
clone_size: NA

cdr3_aa: CASTLTGLGTDTQYF
cdr3_nt: TGTGCCAGCACTCTCACGGGGTTAGGCACAGATACGCAGTATTTT
cdr3_length: 15
d_call: NA
j_call: TRBJ2-3
v_call: TRBV2
clone_size: NA